Below, 13 T cell receptor beta chains from the same sample are listed, as sequenced in a study of cytomegalovirus exposure and HLA in healthy donors. Profiled with immunoSEQ multiplex PCR; TCRdb holds only in-frame clones, not every one. Here the sample spans approximately 65,000 clones, nearly 96% being singletons. The sample taken for sequencing was PBMCs. The receptors derive from a woman between 18 and 29 years old in good health and CMV-seropositive.

The genes are TRBV4-1 and TRBJ2-3; perhaps TRBD2 as D (6 bases). The CDR3 has 18 residues. Germline CDR1 MGHRA, CDR2 YSYEKL. V was shortened by 2 bases and J by 2 bases, with 20 bases between the two germline ends. CDR3 sequence reads: CASSQMSSGIGPTDTQYF. In nucleotides, the CDR3 is TGCGCCAGCAGCCAAATGAGTAGCGGAATAGGGCCCACAGATACGCAGTATTTT.

V is TRBV28 and J is TRBJ1-4; 7 bases are shared with TRBD1. Germline V gives CDR1 MDHEN, CDR2 SYDVKM. CDR3 length: 17 residues. V lost 6 bases and J lost 5; bases outside the gene matches: 15. CDR3 DNA sequence: TGTGCCAGCAGACATTGGGGTCGAGGGACAGCCAATGAAAAACTGTTTTTT. It codes for CASRHWGRGTANEKLFF.

The rearrangement uses TRBV14 and TRBJ2-7, with 10 bases lining up with TRBD2. V lost 0 bases, J lost 3 bases, and 2 bases stayed unmatched. This CDR3 region has 15 residues. Germline assignment: CDR1 SGHDN and CDR2 FVKESK. CDR3 amino acids: CASSQELAGLYEQYF. The CDR3 DNA reads TGTGCCAGCAGCCAAGAACTAGCGGGGCTCTACGAGCAGTACTTC.

V usage is TRBV15 and J usage is TRBJ1-2; TRBD1 agrees at 10 bases. Germline V gene lookup returns CDR1 LNHNV and CDR2 YYDKDF (reference sequence). After removal of 5 bases from V and 5 bases from J, the junction contained 17 bases not matched to a gene. The CDR3 has 18 amino acids. The CDR3 protein is CATSGYRDRGPRGYGYTF. CDR3 in DNA: TGTGCCACCAGCGGCTACCGGGACAGGGGACCTCGTGGATATGGCTACACCTTC.

Details on this clone: Distinct nucleotide sequences in the sample also encode this CDR3. The J gene is TRBJ2-1, the V gene TRBV2, with TRBD2 matching over 13 bases. J was trimmed by 9 bases and V by 7 bases; bases with no gene match: 3. The germline V gene has CDR1 SNHLY and CDR2 FYNNEI. The CDR3 extends over 13 amino acids. The CDR3 loop is CASTLAGGPEQFF. The CDR3 nucleotides read TGTGCCAGCACACTAGCGGGAGGGCCTGAGCAGTTCTTC. The full variable domain, with the rest looked up from reference TRBV2 and TRBJ2-1, is EPEVTQTPSHQVTQMGQEVILRCVPISNHLYFYWYRQILGQKVEFLVSFYNNEISEKSEIFDDQFSVERPDGSNFTLKIRSTKLEDSAMYFCASTLAGGPEQFFGPGTRLTVL.

This chain links TRBV7-6 with TRBJ1-1; 7 bases fit TRBD1. In germline, CDR1 is SGHVS, CDR2 FNYEAQ. Germline trimming cut 5 bases from V and 7 bases from J; bases unmatched to any gene: 4. The CDR3 has 12 residues. CDR3 residues: CASSAHRGEAFF. The CDR3 DNA reads TGTGCCAGCAGCGCCCACAGGGGTGAAGCTTTCTTT. Based on the CDR3 plus reference TRBV7-6 and TRBJ1-1, the full variable domain is GAGVSQSPRYKVTKRGQDVALRCDPISGHVSLYWYRQALGQGPEFLTYFNYEAQQDKSGLPNDRFSAERPEGSISTLTIQRTEQRDSAMYRCASSAHRGEAFFGQGTRLTVV.

The rearrangement uses TRBV27 and TRBJ1-1, with D perhaps matching TRBD1 (5 bases). Germline V gives CDR1 MNHEY, CDR2 SMNVEV (reference sequence). The CDR3 sequence is 13 residues long. The V and J ends lost 2 bases and 5 bases respectively, with 9 bases between them. The DNA of the CDR3 is TGTGCCAGCAGTTTACGACGGACAACTGAAGCTTTCTTT. Its translation: CASSLRRTTEAFF.

The genes are TRBV7-9 and TRBJ2-2; D uncertain. With 1 base removed from V and 5 bases from J, the gap between germline ends came to 8 bases. CDR3 length: 14 amino acids. CDR1 is SEHNR and CDR2 is FQNEAQ in the germline V gene (reference sequence). For the CDR3, the DNA is TGTGCCAGCAGCTTAGTCCGCTATACCGGGGAGCTGTTTTTT. Its translation: CASSLVRYTGELFF.

This sequence joins TRBV6-6 and TRBJ2-7, with 9 bases lining up with TRBD1. The V and J ends lost 5 bases and 7 bases, in that order; junction bases with no gene match: 6. Germline CDR1 MNHNY, CDR2 SVGAGI (reference sequence). There are 13 residues in the CDR3. The chain's CDR3 is CASSNGQGREQYF. CDR3 nucleotides: TGTGCCAGCAGTAACGGACAGGGGAGAGAGCAGTACTTC.

On this clone itself: An end of the junction does not agree with germline; a read error may underlie this. This chain uses TRBV9 with TRBJ1-4, with TRBD1 identical over 10 bases. This CDR3 is built from 16 residues. CDR1 and CDR2 from the germline V gene are SGDLS and YYNGEE. The CDR3 spells CASSQTGGATNEKLFF. DNA for the CDR3: TGTGCCAGCAGCCAGACAGGGGGCGCAACAAATGAAAAACTGTTTTTT.

V is TRBV29-1 and J is TRBJ2-3; 7 bases align to TRBD1. CDR1 SQVTM and CDR2 ANQGSEA come from the germline V gene. CDR3 size: 16 residues. Losses at the gene ends were 5 bases for V and 1 base for J; bases not matched to a gene: 12. Here the CDR3 DNA reads TGCAGCGTTTTCCTAATCCGGGACAGCCGCACAGATACGCAGTATTTT. It specifies CSVFLIRDSRTDTQYF.

The rearrangement joins TRBV9 to TRBJ2-7; TRBD2 aligns across 9 bases. The CDR3 extends over 15 amino acids. J lost 4 bases, V lost 4 bases, and 9 bases had no gene match. The V gene's germline CDR1 is SGDLS and CDR2 YYNGEE. The CDR3 loop is CASSPDAGGPYEQYF. The CDR3 nucleotides read TGTGCCAGCAGCCCCGATGCGGGAGGGCCTTACGAGCAGTACTTC.

V gene TRBV4-3 combines with J gene TRBJ2-1, with 9 bases identical to TRBD1. With 2 bases clipped from V and 3 bases from J, the junction kept 2 bases outside the gene matches. CDR1 is LGHNA and CDR2 is YSLEER in the germline V gene. The CDR3 loop spans 15 amino acids. The CDR3 here is CASSQKGQGYNEQFF. As DNA, the CDR3 is TGCGCCAGCAGCCAAAAGGGACAGGGCTACAATGAGCAGTTCTTC.